This TCR beta chain was captured in a study of blood T cells in healthy people across ages (dated by TCRdb to the mid-2010s). The study in broad terms: In model experiments, roughly one uniquely barcoded TCR beta cDNA molecule per two T cells was captured by template switching. The study measured age-related changes in TCR beta repertoire diversity using deep sequencing normalized with unique cDNA molecular identifiers. Donors were grouped into four age groups: young (average roughly 17 years), middle-aged (about 40), aged (around 66) and long-lived (less than 85). To avoid experimental bias, donors of different ages were distributed randomly across sequencing lanes. Using the same blood draw, the study looked at two additional independent replicas of 1 million unique cDNA reads for two donors, one aged 18 to 29 and the other aged 80 or older.

Receptors were amplified or captured by 5' RACE. Sequencer: Illumina HiSeq 2500. A second PCR of roughly 6 to 11 cycles was run with a J-beta primer mix and a sample-barcoded 5' primer. Each TCR beta cDNA molecule received a unique molecular identifier from a template-switch 5' adaptor carrying 12 random nucleotides. At least 2.5 million CDR3-containing paired-end reads were obtained from each sample. First-strand cDNA synthesis was performed from all RNA using the Mint cDNA synthesis kit, with priming by a TRBC-specific oligonucleotide. All cDNA was treated with uracil-DNA glycosylase and then went through a first 18-cycle PCR with the universal primers M1SS and BC2_uni_R. As for how the authors treated the data: Each sample was normalized by randomly selecting 1 million high-quality reads, each carrying a distinct molecular identifier. Instead of being binned into consensus sequences, reads with shared molecular identifiers were discarded. MiTCR, run with a Q25 quality threshold and the strictest error-elimination algorithm, handled CDR3 identification, clonotype clustering and error correction. A nonparametric unseen species model with Euler transformation was used to estimate lower-bound total TCR beta diversity. The public sequencing data were trimmed at Q25 with fastp and processed into clonotypes with MiXCR by TCRdb, which kept only in-frame beta chains. Duplicate CDR3 protein sequences are folded into a single record with the most common DNA and genes. None of the V and J calls come from the authors' own analysis; TCRdb made them. Recorded for this sample are roughly 1,700,000 distinct CDR3 sequences; 28% of them occurred a single time. 7.7% of the sample is taken by the ten largest.

From its cysteine to its phenylalanine, the CDR3 spans 15 amino acids. Just CDR3 DNA is preserved here, 45 bases in frame from base 1. Via the germline V gene (reference sequence), CDR1 is DFQATT and CDR2 SNEGSKA. Donors were around 37 systemically healthy Caucasian individuals from Russia aged roughly 6 to 95 years. Each donor gave ten milliliters of peripheral blood, collected into EDTA-treated Vacutainer tubes. Ficoll-Paque density-gradient centrifugation was used to isolate PBMCs, with at least 6 million obtained per sample. Total RNA was extracted from PBMCs with Trizol reagent, with at least 5 micrograms obtained per sample. For every donor, flow cytometry on a PBMC aliquot measured the percentage of naive CD45RAhigh/CD27high T cells. General study outcomes and caveats: Observed TCR beta diversity per million T cells fell roughly linearly with age, and a significant reduction was already apparent by age roughly 40. The CMV infection status of donors was not known, potentially confounding age-related changes in expanded clonotypes. Estimates of total diversity from one million sequenced T cells were regarded as lower bounds and underestimates. Since profiling was done on bulk unsorted PBMCs, naive and antigen-experienced compartments could not be conclusively compared. Compared with the aged group, the long-lived group had more naive CD4+ T cells, fewer expanded clones and increased TCR diversity, a pattern suggesting age selection. Observed TCR beta diversity correlated strongly with the percentage of naive T cells measured by flow cytometry.

This clonotype was seen only a few times. The antigen it recognizes is unknown. One base away lies a much larger clone, so this may be a sequencing read error. Sequenced input: blood. This TCR was recovered from a woman between 25 and 40 years old in good health. The rearrangement joined TRBV20-1 to TRBJ2-1; no D gene is confidently identified. The closer fit of TRBJ2-7 to the DNA end suggests the J call may be wrong. The CDR3: CSARSPLSSYNEQYF. The sequenced DNA: TGCAGTGCTAGATCACCCCTTTCCTCCTACAATGAGCAGTACTTC.